This T cell receptor (beta chain) was profiled in a study of radiotherapy plus CTLA-4 blockade in lung cancer. A remark on this clone: Its specificity is unknown.

Sequenced by immunoSEQ multiplex PCR; TCRdb stores in-frame clones only, minus some. Counted here are around 43,000 clones, roughly 70% occurring once; the ten biggest clones make up approximately 9%. Study-wide results and caveats: TCR clones from tumors expanded in blood after radiotherapy plus ipilimumab.

Trimming took off 0 bases at V and 3 bases at J, with 9 bases between the two ends. The germline V gene has CDR1 LGHNA and CDR2 YSLEER. This CDR3 comprises 14 residues. This TCR came from a human donor with non-small cell lung cancer who had stable disease on radiotherapy plus ipilimumab. The genes are TRBV4-3 and TRBJ2-7; D unclear. Material: peripheral blood, obtained from a patient treated with radiotherapy plus ipilimumab. The chain's CDR3 is CASSQEYFGYEQYF. Written as DNA, the CDR3 is TGCGCCAGCAGCCAAGAATACTTCGGCTACGAGCAGTACTTC.